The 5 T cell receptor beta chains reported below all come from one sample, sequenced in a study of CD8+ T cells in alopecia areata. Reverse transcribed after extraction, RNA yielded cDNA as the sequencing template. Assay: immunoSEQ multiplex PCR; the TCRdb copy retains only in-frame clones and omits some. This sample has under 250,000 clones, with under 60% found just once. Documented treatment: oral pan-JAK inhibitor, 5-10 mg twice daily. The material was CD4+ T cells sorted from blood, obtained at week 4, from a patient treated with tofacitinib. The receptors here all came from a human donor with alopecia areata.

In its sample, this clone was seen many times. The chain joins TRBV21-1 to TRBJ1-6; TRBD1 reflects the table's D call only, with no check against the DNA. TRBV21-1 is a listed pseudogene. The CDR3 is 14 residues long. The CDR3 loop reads CASSSGDRGSPLHF. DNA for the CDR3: TGTGCCAGCAGCAGCGGGGACAGGGGTTCACCCCTCCACTTT.

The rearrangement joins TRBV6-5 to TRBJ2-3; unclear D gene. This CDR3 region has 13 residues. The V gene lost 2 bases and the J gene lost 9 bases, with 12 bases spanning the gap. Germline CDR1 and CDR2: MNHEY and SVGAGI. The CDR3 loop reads CASSYGSSGTQYF. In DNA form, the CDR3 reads TGTGCCAGCAGTTACGGATCGTCGGGCACGCAGTATTTT.

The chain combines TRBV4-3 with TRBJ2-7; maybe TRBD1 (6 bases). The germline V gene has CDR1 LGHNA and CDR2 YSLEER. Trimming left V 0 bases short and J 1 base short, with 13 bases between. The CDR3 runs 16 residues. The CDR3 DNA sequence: TGCGCCAGCAGCCAAGATGCCCGGACAGCATCCTACGAGCAGTACTTC. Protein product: CASSQDARTASYEQYF.

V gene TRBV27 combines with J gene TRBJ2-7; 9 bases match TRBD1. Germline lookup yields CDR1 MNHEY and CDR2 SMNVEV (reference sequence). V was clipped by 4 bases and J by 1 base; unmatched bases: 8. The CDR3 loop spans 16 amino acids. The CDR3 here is CASSSETGGASYEQYF. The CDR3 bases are TGTGCCAGCAGTTCCGAAACAGGGGGCGCGTCCTACGAGCAGTACTTC.

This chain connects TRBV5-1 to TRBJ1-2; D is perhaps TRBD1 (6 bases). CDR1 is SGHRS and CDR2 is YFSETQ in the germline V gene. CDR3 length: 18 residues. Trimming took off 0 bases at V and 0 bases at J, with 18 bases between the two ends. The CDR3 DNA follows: TGCGCCAGCAGCTTGGACCCCGGGGGCGTGAGGGCTAACTATGGCTACACCTTC. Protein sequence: CASSLDPGGVRANYGYTF.